One and the same sample provided the 24 T cell receptor beta chains below, sequenced in a study of identical twins listed by TCRdb under 2016. The library relied on 5' RACE. TCRdb records Illumina HiSeq 2000 as the sequencer. TCRdb trimmed public reads at Q25 via fastp, called clones via MiXCR and kept in-frame beta chains. Each record represents a unique CDR3 protein, reported with the most common genes and DNA among its rows. Recorded for this sample are 400,000 to 500,000 distinct CDR3 sequences; around 20% of them occurred a single time. Of the sample, around 12% is held by the ten largest clones. The specimen was naive T cells sorted from blood. The sample's cell subset or site label, decoded: cells isolated with a human naive T-cell isolation kit. The receptor source for this set is a man over 45 in good health.

Here the CDR3 DNA reads TGCGCCAGCAGCCAAGCTCTGCAGGCTGCCACAGATACGCAGTATTTT. This codes for CASSQALQAATDTQYF. The chain uses TRBV4-3 and TRBJ2-3; D remains ambiguous. The CDR3 is 16 residues long. Per the germline V gene, CDR1 is LGHNA and CDR2 is YSLEER. Trimming removed 1 base at V and 2 bases at J, with 13 bases between.

This clonotype was seen a few times. V is TRBV24-1 and J is TRBJ2-7; 8 bases match TRBD1. The germline V gene encodes CDR1 KGHDR and CDR2 SFDVKD. The CDR3 contains 15 residues. The V gene end was trimmed by 4 bases and the J gene end by 5 bases; junction bases not matched to a gene: 9. The CDR3 sequence is CATSDPVQGGDEQYF. The CDR3 DNA reads as TGTGCCACCAGTGACCCTGTACAGGGGGGCGACGAGCAGTACTTC.

This clonotype has more than one count but fewer than ten. The gene calls are TRBV5-1 and TRBJ2-3, with D tentatively TRBD1 (5 bases). The V end was cut by 0 bases, the J end by 4 bases, with 12 bases between. The germline CDR1 and CDR2 sequences are SGHRS and YFSETQ. The CDR3 runs 15 residues. The CDR3 DNA sequence: TGCGCCAGCAGCTTGGATACAGGTGGGGCAGATACGCAGTATTTT. Its protein is CASSLDTGGADTQYF.

This clonotype was counted ten times or more. The V and J genes are TRBV27 and TRBJ2-7, with D unclear. The CDR3 has 14 residues. Germline V gene lookup returns CDR1 MNHEY and CDR2 SMNVEV (reference sequence). Trimming removed 0 bases from V and 5 bases from J, with 11 bases in between. CDR3: CASSLSWGNHEQYF. The CDR3 DNA follows: TGTGCCAGCAGTTTATCGTGGGGAAACCACGAGCAGTACTTC.

This clonotype was counted ten times or more. V is TRBV9 and J is TRBJ2-2; tentative D call: TRBD2 (6 bases). The CDR3 consists of 15 residues. Germline-derived CDR1 and CDR2 are SGDLS and YYNGEE. Trimming shortened V by 0 bases and J by 6 bases, and 12 bases separated the two germline ends. CDR3 amino acids: CASSVEGLGSGELFF. CDR3 nucleotides: TGTGCCAGCAGCGTAGAGGGACTGGGGTCCGGGGAGCTGTTTTTT.

This clonotype came up many times. The gene calls are TRBV12-3 or TRBV12-4 and TRBJ2-7; the D gene is possibly TRBD1 (6 bases). V was trimmed by 4 bases and J by 2 bases, leaving 9 bases between them. There are 13 residues in the CDR3. Here the CDR3 DNA reads TGTGCCAGCAGTTACGAGGGGGCCTACGAGCAGTACTTC. Its translation is CASSYEGAYEQYF.

This clonotype occurred a few times. V and J are TRBV6-2 or TRBV6-3 and TRBJ1-1; 9 bases are a match to TRBD1. Germline CDR1 MNHEY, CDR2 SVGEGT. The CDR3 spans 15 residues. V lost 6 bases and J lost 5; bases outside the gene matches: 10. The CDR3 loop is CASSEPGTGKTEAFF. Here the CDR3 DNA reads TGTGCCAGCAGCGAGCCCGGGACAGGGAAAACTGAAGCTTTCTTT.

This clonotype came up many times. The V gene is TRBV5-5, the J gene TRBJ2-5; D not certain. The CDR3 covers 15 residues. V lost 0 bases to trimming and J lost 2 bases, with 11 bases between them. Germline lookup yields CDR1 SGHKS and CDR2 YYEKEE (reference sequence). The CDR3 DNA follows: TGTGCCAGCAGCTTGGGTGTGACCCCACAAGAGACCCAGTACTTC. This translates into CASSLGVTPQETQYF.

In this sample, this clonotype turned up many times. The chain recombines TRBV5-1 with TRBJ1-1; possible D gene TRBD1, 6 bases. V was shortened by 0 bases and J by 7 bases, with 13 bases between the two germline ends. The CDR3 is made up of 14 amino acids. Germline V gene sequence: CDR1 SGHRS, CDR2 YFSETQ. CDR3 loop: CASSLGQVEIEAFF. In nucleotides, the CDR3 is TGCGCCAGCAGCTTGGGACAGGTAGAGATTGAAGCTTTCTTT.

This clonotype was counted only a few times. This rearrangement joins TRBV29-1 to TRBJ2-7; D is unclear. CDR3 size: 14 residues. The V gene lost 7 bases and the J gene lost 2 bases, with 18 bases spanning the gap. CDR1 is SQVTM, CDR2 ANQGSEA, per germline. CDR3 nucleotide sequence: TGCAGCGCTGTGGTAGGTTCCCCAACCTACGAGCAGTACTTC. It is translated as CSAVVGSPTYEQYF.

The chain joins TRBV12-3 or TRBV12-4 to TRBJ1-2; maybe TRBD1 (5 bases). CDR3 length: 15 amino acids. With 6 bases removed from V and 7 bases from J, the gap between germline ends came to 21 bases. DNA for the CDR3: TGTGCCAGCAGCAGGGACCGCTCCTCAGTGGGTGGCTACACCTTC. This gives the protein CASSRDRSSVGGYTF.

CDR3: CASSLPTGHRRETQYF. The CDR3 coding sequence is TGTGCCAGCAGTCTACCAACAGGACACCGACGGGAGACCCAGTACTTC. J is TRBJ2-5 and V is TRBV28; maybe TRBD1 (5 bases). CDR1 MDHEN and CDR2 SYDVKM come from the germline V gene. The CDR3 contains 16 residues. V was trimmed by 5 bases and J by 5 bases, leaving 21 bases between them.

The chain employs TRBV4-3 and TRBJ1-2; 8 bases are a match to TRBD1. Germline CDR1 LGHNA, CDR2 YSLEER. V dropped 2 bases and J dropped 8; count of bases not matched to a gene: 4. The CDR3 totals 13 residues. The CDR3 protein is CASSQLDRGGYTF. The CDR3, as DNA: TGCGCCAGCAGCCAATTAGACAGGGGCGGCTACACCTTC.

There are many counts of this clonotype. V and J are TRBV10-3 and TRBJ2-1; 8 bases are a match to TRBD2. The CDR3 has 15 amino acids. CDR1 is ENHRY, CDR2 SYGVKD, per germline. The V segment lost 10 bases and the J segment 0 bases; nucleotides outside the gene matches: 8. The CDR3 protein is CATWQRENSYNEQFF. For the CDR3, the DNA is TGTGCCACGTGGCAGCGGGAGAACTCCTACAATGAGCAGTTCTTC.

In its sample, this clonotype was seen many times. The V gene is TRBV20-1, the J gene TRBJ2-3; no clear D gene. The J call could be wrong; TRBJ1-5 is a better fit for the DNA end. Germline CDR1 and CDR2: DFQATT and SNEGSKA (reference sequence). CDR3 length: 15 amino acids. The CDR3, as DNA: TGCAGTGCTAGAGATCAGGAACAGAGCACAGATACGCAGCATTTT. Amino acid sequence: CSARDQEQSTDTQHF.

This rearrangement joins TRBV5-1 to TRBJ2-3; D might be TRBD1 (6 bases). This CDR3 has 13 residues. Trimming shortened V by 5 bases and J by 2 bases, and 9 bases separated the two germline ends. Germline-derived CDR1 and CDR2 are SGHRS and YFSETQ. CDR3 nucleotides: TGCGCCAGCAGGACAGGAGACACAGATACGCAGTATTTT. This encodes CASRTGDTDTQYF.

This sequence joins TRBV20-1 and TRBJ2-7; TRBD1 matches 9 bases. Germline V gene lookup returns CDR1 DFQATT and CDR2 SNEGSKA (reference sequence). The CDR3 length is 13 residues. Trimming removed 6 bases from V and 5 bases from J; junction bases left unmatched: 8. The CDR3: CSAMTGGLDEQYF. The CDR3 DNA reads TGCAGTGCCATGACAGGGGGGCTGGACGAGCAGTACTTC.

This clonotype came up a few times. The rearrangement uses TRBV12-3 or TRBV12-4 and TRBJ2-2, with D perhaps being TRBD1 or TRBD2 (5 bases each). The V end was cut by 7 bases, the J end by 2 bases, with 23 bases between. The CDR3 is 18 residues long. CDR3 sequence (DNA): TGTGCCAGCAACTACGGGACGGTACCTACGGCAAACACCGGGGAGCTGTTTTTT. This encodes CASNYGTVPTANTGELFF.

The chain employs TRBV5-4 and TRBJ2-1; 10 positions agree with TRBD2. The CDR3 extends over 16 amino acids. From germline, CDR1 is SGHNT and CDR2 YYREEE (reference sequence). The ends lost 1 base at V and 4 bases at J; junction bases unmatched: 5. The CDR3 DNA sequence: TGTGCCAGCAGCTTGAAATGGACTAGCGGTTACAATGAGCAGTTCTTC. This translates into CASSLKWTSGYNEQFF.

This clonotype appeared many times. This chain joins TRBV15 and TRBJ2-7; D is perhaps TRBD1 or TRBD2 (5 bases each). Germline V gives CDR1 LNHNV, CDR2 YYDKDF (reference sequence). V shed 1 base and J shed 5 bases, with 6 bases lying between them. CDR3 length equals 12 residues. The chain's CDR3 is CATSRGGDEQYF. DNA for the CDR3: TGTGCCACCAGCAGAGGAGGGGACGAGCAGTACTTC.

The chain joins TRBV6-2 or TRBV6-3 to TRBJ2-7; TRBD2 matches 13 bases. Germline V gives CDR1 MNHEY, CDR2 SVGEGT. The CDR3 contains 20 residues. V shed 5 bases and J 3 bases; nucleotides not matched to a gene: 19. Here the CDR3 DNA reads TGTGCCAGCAGTCCCCACGTCCGGACTAGCGGGAGACGGTGGGACTACGAGCAGTACTTC. Amino acids: CASSPHVRTSGRRWDYEQYF.

The rearrangement links TRBV19 to TRBJ2-1; D might be TRBD1 (6 bases). The CDR3 length is 13 residues. V lost 6 bases and J lost 9, with 15 bases in between. Germline-derived CDR1 and CDR2 are LNHDA and SQIVND (reference sequence). The CDR3 sequence is CASSSTGLGEQFF. The CDR3 DNA follows: TGTGCCAGTAGCTCTACAGGGCTGGGTGAGCAGTTCTTC.

The table lists this clonotype with many counts. This rearrangement joins TRBV29-1 to TRBJ2-1; TRBD2 aligns across 10 bases. From germline, CDR1 is SQVTM and CDR2 ANQGSEA. There are 14 residues in the CDR3. V lost 4 bases to trimming and J lost 7 bases; unmatched junction nucleotides: 7. In DNA, the CDR3 is TGCAGCGTTGCCGCTAGCGGGAGAGCTAATGAGCAGTTCTTC. As protein: CSVAASGRANEQFF.

This clonotype was seen many times. This chain connects TRBV20-1 to TRBJ1-6; 7 nucleotides line up with TRBD1. The CDR3 is made up of 18 amino acids. In germline, CDR1 is DFQATT, CDR2 SNEGSKA (reference sequence). The ends lost 0 bases at V and 0 bases at J; junction bases unmatched: 8. The CDR3 loop is CSARDQGQSSSYNSPLHF. Here the CDR3 DNA reads TGCAGTGCTAGAGACCAGGGACAGTCGAGCTCCTATAATTCACCCCTCCACTTT.